The 16 T cell receptor beta chains reported below all come from one sample, sequenced in a study of T cell responses to AZD1222 COVID-19 vaccine. Method: immunoSEQ multiplex PCR; TCRdb's copy keeps in-frame clones and lacks some. The table includes just under 100,000 clones, approximately 91% detected once. The sample here was peripheral blood, taken on day 0 of AZD1222 vaccination. The receptors come from an adult in good health.

The gene calls are TRBV5-1 and TRBJ1-1, with D hard to call. Germline-derived CDR1 and CDR2 are SGHRS and YFSETQ. The CDR3 is 14 residues long. V was cut by 4 bases and J by 1 base, with 11 bases left in between. The CDR3 sequence is CASSLINTNTEAFF. CDR3 bases: TGCGCCAGCAGCCTTATAAACACGAACACTGAAGCTTTCTTT.

V usage is TRBV5-1 and J usage is TRBJ2-7, with a weak D call TRBD1 (6 bases). Trimming removed 0 bases from V and 4 bases from J, with 17 bases in between. The CDR3 has 16 residues. Germline V gives CDR1 SGHRS, CDR2 YFSETQ. CDR3 nucleotide sequence: TGCGCCAGCAGCTTGGCCGGACAGAGACGGGGATACGAGCAGTACTTC. Translation: CASSLAGQRRGYEQYF.

The genes are TRBV5-1 and TRBJ2-7, with a possible D match to TRBD1 (6 bases). Germline lookup yields CDR1 SGHRS and CDR2 YFSETQ. The CDR3 has 16 amino acids. V was cut by 0 bases and J by 1 base, with 14 bases left in between. The CDR3 DNA sequence: TGCGCCAGCAGCTTGGGGGTAGGGGACAATTCCTACGAGCAGTACTTC. Its protein is CASSLGVGDNSYEQYF.

The rearrangement uses TRBV2 and TRBJ1-1; D possibly corresponds to TRBD1 (6 bases). Germline V gene lookup returns CDR1 SNHLY and CDR2 FYNNEI. V lost 1 base, J lost 1 base, and 10 bases lay in between. The CDR3 has 15 residues. CDR3 protein: CASSEDSRGNTEAFF. The DNA for the CDR3 is TGTGCCAGCAGTGAAGACTCCAGGGGGAACACTGAAGCTTTCTTT.

The chain recombines TRBV6-5 with TRBJ1-2; D ambiguous. From germline, CDR1 is MNHEY and CDR2 SVGAGI. With 2 bases removed from V and 10 bases from J, the gap between germline ends came to 14 bases. The CDR3 is made up of 13 amino acids. The CDR3 is CASSYPRGEIYTF. DNA for the CDR3: TGTGCCAGCAGTTACCCCCGTGGGGAGATCTACACCTTC.

This rearrangement joins TRBV14 to TRBJ2-2; possibly TRBD1 for D (6 bases). V gave up 4 bases and J gave up 0 bases, with 9 bases separating them. The CDR3 sequence is 15 residues long. Germline V gene sequence: CDR1 SGHDN, CDR2 FVKESK. The CDR3, as DNA: TGTGCCAGCAGCCCCAGGGGAACGAACACCGGGGAGCTGTTTTTT. Amino acids: CASSPRGTNTGELFF.

The rearrangement uses TRBV5-1 and TRBJ2-3; 8 bases fit TRBD2. From germline, CDR1 is SGHRS and CDR2 YFSETQ. The CDR3 extends over 15 amino acids. Unmatched junction bases numbered 7, after V lost 4 bases and J lost 3 bases. The CDR3 loop is CASSPGGVGTDTQYF. The CDR3 DNA is TGCGCCAGCAGCCCCGGGGGGGTCGGGACAGATACGCAGTATTTT.

The chain couples TRBV18 to TRBJ1-2, with D possibly matching TRBD1 (5 bases). Per the germline V gene, CDR1 is KGHSH and CDR2 is LQKENI. The CDR3 runs 13 residues. Trimming took 4 bases from V and 3 from J, leaving 9 bases between them. The CDR3 DNA follows: TGTGCCAGCTCACGGGGCCGGGACTATGGCTACACCTTC. Protein: CASSRGRDYGYTF.

V and J are TRBV28 and TRBJ2-7; 8 bases are shared with TRBD1. CDR1 and CDR2 (germline): MDHEN, SYDVKM. J was trimmed by 2 bases and V by 3 bases; bases with no gene match: 6. CDR3 length: 15 amino acids. The CDR3 region has the DNA TGTGCCAGCAGTTTTAAGGACAGGGCCCCCTACGAGCAGTACTTC. Protein: CASSFKDRAPYEQYF.

The rearrangement links TRBV6-5 to TRBJ1-2; 10 bases fit TRBD1. Germline trimming cut 6 bases from V and 8 bases from J; bases unmatched to any gene: 9. Germline V gene sequence: CDR1 MNHEY, CDR2 SVGAGI. The CDR3 sequence is 14 residues long. Here the CDR3 reads CASRDSGTGEGYTF. The CDR3 coding sequence is TGTGCCAGCAGGGACTCCGGGACAGGGGAAGGCTACACCTTC.

V and J are TRBV2 and TRBJ1-5, with a weak D call TRBD1 (5 bases). The CDR3 loop spans 15 amino acids. Trimming removed 2 bases at V and 6 bases at J, with 14 bases between. CDR1 and CDR2 from the germline V gene are SNHLY and FYNNEI. CDR3 nucleotides: TGTGCCAGCAGTGAACGGCAGGGTATGGTTCAGCCCCAGCATTTT. As protein: CASSERQGMVQPQHF.

This clone occurred once. The V call is TRBV19, the J call TRBJ1-5, with TRBD1 identical over 7 bases. The CDR3 is 17 amino acids. Germline V gene lookup returns CDR1 LNHDA and CDR2 SQIVND (reference sequence). Unmatched junction bases numbered 11, after V lost 0 bases and J lost 6 bases. CDR3 coding DNA: TGTGCCAGTAGTATAGATCATAGCAGCAGGGGGACTCAGCCCCAGCATTTT. Translation gives CASSIDHSSRGTQPQHF.

This clone appeared a single time. The J gene is TRBJ2-5, the V gene TRBV19, with D maybe TRBD1 (6 bases). In germline, CDR1 is LNHDA, CDR2 SQIVND (reference sequence). The CDR3 totals 15 residues. V lost 2 bases, J lost 5 bases, and 15 bases lay in between. The DNA of the CDR3 is TGTGCCAGTAGTATAAGTAACAGGGTGTTGGAGACCCAGTACTTC. The encoded protein is CASSISNRVLETQYF.

V and J are TRBV19 and TRBJ1-2, with 10 bases fitting TRBD1. Germline assignment: CDR1 LNHDA and CDR2 SQIVND (reference sequence). The ends lost 3 bases at V and 2 bases at J; junction bases unmatched: 3. This CDR3 region has 15 residues. CDR3 amino acids: CASSIGGQGNYGYTF. In DNA, the CDR3 is TGTGCCAGTAGTATCGGGGGACAGGGGAACTATGGCTACACCTTC. Supplemented by reference TRBV19 and TRBJ1-2, the full variable domain reads DGGITQSPKYLFRKEGQNVTLSCEQNLNHDAMYWYRQDPGQGLRLIYYSQIVNDFQKGDIAEGYSVSREKKESFPLTVTSAQKNPTAFYLCASSIGGQGNYGYTFGSGTRLTVV.

The rearrangement uses TRBV7-3 and TRBJ1-1; a weak D match, TRBD1 (5 bases). Germline loops: CDR1 SGHTA, CDR2 FQGTGA. The length of the CDR3 is 15 residues. V lost 2 bases, J lost 0 bases, and 10 bases lay in between. The CDR3 is CASSLSGPMNTEAFF. CDR3 DNA: TGTGCCAGCAGCTTATCGGGGCCTATGAACACTGAAGCTTTCTTT.

This clone showed up just a few times. V gene TRBV11-1 combines with J gene TRBJ2-1; perhaps TRBD2 as D (6 bases). Germline-derived CDR1 and CDR2 are SGHAT and FQDESV (reference sequence). V was cut by 10 bases and J by 6 bases, with 19 bases left in between. This CDR3 is built from 14 residues. The CDR3 loop is CATSVGSGLNEQFF. The CDR3 region has the DNA TGTGCCACCTCGGTGGGTAGCGGACTCAATGAGCAGTTCTTC.